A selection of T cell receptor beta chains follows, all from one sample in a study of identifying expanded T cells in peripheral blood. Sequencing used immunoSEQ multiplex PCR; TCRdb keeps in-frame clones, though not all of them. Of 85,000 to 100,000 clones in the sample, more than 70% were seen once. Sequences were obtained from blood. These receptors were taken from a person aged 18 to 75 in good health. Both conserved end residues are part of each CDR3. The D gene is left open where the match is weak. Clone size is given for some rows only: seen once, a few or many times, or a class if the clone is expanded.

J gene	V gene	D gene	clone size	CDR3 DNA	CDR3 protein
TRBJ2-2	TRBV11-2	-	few	TGTGCCAGCAGCCATGGGACCTTACGATACACCGGGGAGCTGTTTTTT	CASSHGTLRYTGELFF
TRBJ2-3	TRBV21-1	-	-	TGTGCCACCGCCCTCATGACGCAGTATTTT	CATALMTQYF
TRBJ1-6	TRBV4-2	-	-	TGTGCCAGCAGCCAAGCCCCTACAGGGAATAATTCACCCCTCCACTTT	CASSQAPTGNNSPLHF
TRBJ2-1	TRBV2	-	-	TGTGCCAGCATGGGCAGGGGCGGGGACAATGAGCAGTTCTTC	CASMGRGGDNEQFF
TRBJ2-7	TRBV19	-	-	TGTGCCAGTAGTGACCGGGACCGGAGCTCCTACGAGCAGTACTTC	CASSDRDRSSYEQYF
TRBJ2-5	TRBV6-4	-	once	TGTGCCAGCAGTTACGGAGAGACCCAGTACTTC	CASSYGETQYF
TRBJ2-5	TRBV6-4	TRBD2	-	TGTGCCAGCAGTGAAGAACGGGGGGGCCTGGAGACCCAGTACTTC	CASSEERGGLETQYF
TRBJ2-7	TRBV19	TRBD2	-	TGTGCCAGTAGTGAGGCGCGGGGGGCCAGTTACGAGCAGTACTTC	CASSEARGASYEQYF
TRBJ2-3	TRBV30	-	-	TGTGCCTGGAGTGTACTCGGGCAGGGGAGCCTCATCCAGAGAAGACGCACAGATACGCAGTATTTT	CAWSVLGQGSLIQRRRTDTQYF
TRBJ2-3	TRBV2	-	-	TGTGCCAGCAGGGAGAGCGGAGATACGCAGTATTTT	CASRESGDTQYF
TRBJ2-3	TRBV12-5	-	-	TGTGCTAGTGGGACGGGGTCTAGCACAGATACGCAGTATTTT	CASGTGSSTDTQYF
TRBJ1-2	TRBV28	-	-	TGTGCCAGCAGTTTATCATTCGGCGGAAGGTATGGCTACACCTTC	CASSLSFGGRYGYTF
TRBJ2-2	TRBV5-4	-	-	TGTGCCAGCAGCTTTAGTTTATCGAACACCGGGGAGCTGTTTTTT	CASSFSLSNTGELFF
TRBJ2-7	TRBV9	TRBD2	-	TGTGCCAGCAGCATCGGGACTACCTACGAGCAGTACTTC	CASSIGTTYEQYF
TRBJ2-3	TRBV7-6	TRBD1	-	TGTGCCAGCAGCTTAGTGGGACAGGGGGCTCGCACAGATACGCAGTATTTT	CASSLVGQGARTDTQYF
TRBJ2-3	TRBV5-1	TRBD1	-	TGCGCCAGCAGCTCCGGGACAGGGAGCACAGATACGCAGTATTTT	CASSSGTGSTDTQYF
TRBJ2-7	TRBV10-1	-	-	TGCGCCAGCAGGTCGATCCTGAATAGCTCCTACGAGCAGTACTTC	CASRSILNSSYEQYF
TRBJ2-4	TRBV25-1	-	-	TGTGCCAGCAGTGAATGGGGGGGCGAAAACATTCAGTACTTC	CASSEWGGENIQYF
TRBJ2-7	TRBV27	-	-	TGTGCCAGCGGGGACATGGGATACGAGCAGTACTTC	CASGDMGYEQYF
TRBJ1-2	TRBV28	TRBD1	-	TGTGCCAGCAGTTTAGGGGTAGGGGGCGCTGGCTACACCTTC	CASSLGVGGAGYTF
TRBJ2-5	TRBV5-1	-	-	TGCGCCAGCAGCTTGTTTCCGGGGGTAGAGACCCAGTACTTC	CASSLFPGVETQYF
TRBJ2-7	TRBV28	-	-	TGTGCCAGCGAACCGGCCGGGACACCTAGCTCCTACGAGCAGTACTTC	CASEPAGTPSSYEQYF
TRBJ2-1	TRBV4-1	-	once	TGCGCCAGCAGCCAAGTATATCCCTACAATGAGCAGTTCTTC	CASSQVYPYNEQFF
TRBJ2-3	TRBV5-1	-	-	TGCGCCAGCAGCACGGGGTTTCAAGTCACAGATACGCAGTATTTT	CASSTGFQVTDTQYF
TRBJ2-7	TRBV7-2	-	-	TGTGCCAGCAGGAAGACACCCAACTACGAGCAGTACTTC	CASRKTPNYEQYF
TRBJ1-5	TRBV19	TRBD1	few	TGTGCCAGCCGGGACAGGGAATATAGCAATCAGCCCCAGCATTTT	CASRDREYSNQPQHF
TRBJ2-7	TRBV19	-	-	TGTGCCACCGGAGGGGCCTTACTGAACTCCGAGCAGTACTTC	CATGGALLNSEQYF
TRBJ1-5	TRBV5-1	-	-	TGCGCCAGCAGCGAGGGGCTAGTGTGGGGGCTCAATCAGCCCCAGCATTTT	CASSEGLVWGLNQPQHF
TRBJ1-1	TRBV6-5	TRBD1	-	TGTGCCAGCAACGGACAGGGGAGGTCTGAAGCTTTCTTT	CASNGQGRSEAFF
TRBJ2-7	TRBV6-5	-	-	TGTGCCAGCAGTTATGACAGCTCCTACGAGCAGTACTTC	CASSYDSSYEQYF
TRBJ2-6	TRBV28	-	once	TGTGCCAGCAGTTCGTTTTGGGGGTCTGGGGCCAACGTCCTGACTTTC	CASSSFWGSGANVLTF
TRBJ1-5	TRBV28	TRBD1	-	TGTGCCAGCAGCCCGTCGACAGGGAATGGCAATCAGCCCCAGCATTTT	CASSPSTGNGNQPQHF
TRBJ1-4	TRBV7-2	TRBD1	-	TGTGCCAGCAGCGACCGGGACAGGGCGGGTGAAAAACTGTTTTTT	CASSDRDRAGEKLFF
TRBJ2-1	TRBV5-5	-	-	TGTGCCAGCAGCTTGGCCCGACAGAATGAGCAGTTCTTC	CASSLARQNEQFF
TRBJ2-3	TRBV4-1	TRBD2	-	TGCGCCAGCAGCCAGCTGAGGACTAGCGGGAGTTCAGATACGCAGTATTTT	CASSQLRTSGSSDTQYF
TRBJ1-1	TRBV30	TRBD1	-	TGTGCCTGGGAACTCCTGACAGGGGGGACTTTCTTT	CAWELLTGGTFF
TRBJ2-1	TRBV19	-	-	TGTGCCAGTAGTATTCTGCAGGCTTGGGATGAGCAGTTCTTC	CASSILQAWDEQFF
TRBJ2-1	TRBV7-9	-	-	TGTGCCAGCAGCTTACTGGGGATGAGCTACAATGAGCAGTTCTTC	CASSLLGMSYNEQFF